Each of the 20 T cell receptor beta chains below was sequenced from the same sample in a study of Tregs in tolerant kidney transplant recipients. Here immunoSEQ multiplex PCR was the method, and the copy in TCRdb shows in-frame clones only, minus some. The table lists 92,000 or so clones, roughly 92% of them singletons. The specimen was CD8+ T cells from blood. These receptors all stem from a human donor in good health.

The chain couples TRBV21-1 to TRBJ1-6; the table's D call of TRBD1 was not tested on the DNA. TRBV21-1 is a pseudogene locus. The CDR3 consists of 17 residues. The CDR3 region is CASSESGLSSYNSPLHF. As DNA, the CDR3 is TGTGCCAGCAGTGAATCAGGCCTGAGCTCCTATAATTCACCCCTCCACTTT.

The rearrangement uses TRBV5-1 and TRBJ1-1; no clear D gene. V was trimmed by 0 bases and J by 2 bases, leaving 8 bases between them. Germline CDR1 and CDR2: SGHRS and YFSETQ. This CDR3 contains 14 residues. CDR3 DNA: TGCGCCAGCAGCTTGGTTGGAGGAAACACTGAAGCTTTCTTT. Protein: CASSLVGGNTEAFF.

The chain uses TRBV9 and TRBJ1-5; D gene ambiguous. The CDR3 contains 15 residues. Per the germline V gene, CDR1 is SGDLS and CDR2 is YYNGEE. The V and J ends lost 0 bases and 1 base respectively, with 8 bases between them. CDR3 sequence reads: CASSVGGLSNQPQHF. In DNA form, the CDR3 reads TGTGCCAGCAGCGTAGGGGGATTGAGCAATCAGCCCCAGCATTTT. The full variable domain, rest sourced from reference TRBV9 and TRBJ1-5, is DSGVTQTPKHLITATGQRVTLRCSPRSGDLSVYWYQQSLDQGLQFLIQYYNGEERAKGNILERFSAQQFPDLHSELNLSSLELGDSALYFCASSVGGLSNQPQHFGDGTRLSIL.

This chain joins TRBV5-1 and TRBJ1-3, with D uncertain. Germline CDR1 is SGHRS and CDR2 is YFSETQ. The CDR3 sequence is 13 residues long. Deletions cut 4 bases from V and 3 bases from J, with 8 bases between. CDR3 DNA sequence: TGCGCCAGCAGCGCTGGGGATGGAAACACCATATATTTT. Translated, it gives CASSAGDGNTIYF.

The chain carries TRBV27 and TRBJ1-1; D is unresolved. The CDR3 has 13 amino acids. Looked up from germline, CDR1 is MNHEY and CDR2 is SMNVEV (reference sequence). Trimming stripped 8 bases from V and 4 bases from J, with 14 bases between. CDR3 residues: CASGVGGGTEAFF. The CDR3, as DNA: TGTGCCAGCGGGGTCGGCGGAGGCACTGAAGCTTTCTTT.

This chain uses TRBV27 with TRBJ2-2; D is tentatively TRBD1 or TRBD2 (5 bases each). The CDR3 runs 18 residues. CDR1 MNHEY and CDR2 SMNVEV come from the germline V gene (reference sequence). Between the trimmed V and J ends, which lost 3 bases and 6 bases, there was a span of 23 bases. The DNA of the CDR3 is TGTGCCAGCAGTTTGAGTCAGGAGAACCTCCTGGGGGCCGGGGAGCTGTTTTTT. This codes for CASSLSQENLLGAGELFF.

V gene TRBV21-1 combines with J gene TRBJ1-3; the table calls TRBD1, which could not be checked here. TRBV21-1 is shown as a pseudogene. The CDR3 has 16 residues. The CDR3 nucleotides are TGTGCCAACAAAGGGACAGGGTTTCAATCTGGAAACACCATATATTTT. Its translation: CANKGTGFQSGNTIYF.

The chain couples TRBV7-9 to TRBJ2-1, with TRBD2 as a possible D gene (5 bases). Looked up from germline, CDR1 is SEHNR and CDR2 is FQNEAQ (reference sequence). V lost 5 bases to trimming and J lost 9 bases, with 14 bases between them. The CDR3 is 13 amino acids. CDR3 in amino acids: CASSQNPRGEQFF. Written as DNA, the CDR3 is TGTGCCAGCAGCCAAAACCCCCGGGGTGAGCAGTTCTTC.

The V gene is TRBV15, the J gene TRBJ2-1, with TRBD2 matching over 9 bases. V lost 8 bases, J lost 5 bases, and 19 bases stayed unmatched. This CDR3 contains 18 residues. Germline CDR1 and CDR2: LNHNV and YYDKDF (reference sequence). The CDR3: CATRGLREGVGPHNEQFF. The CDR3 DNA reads TGTGCCACCCGGGGATTGCGGGAGGGCGTTGGTCCCCACAATGAGCAGTTCTTC. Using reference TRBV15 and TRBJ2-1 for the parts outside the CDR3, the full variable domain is DAMVIQNPRYQVTQFGKPVTLSCSQTLNHNVMYWYQQKSSQAPKLLFHYYDKDFNNEADTPDNFQSRRPNTSFCFLDIRSPGLGDTAMYLCATRGLREGVGPHNEQFFGPGTRLTVL.

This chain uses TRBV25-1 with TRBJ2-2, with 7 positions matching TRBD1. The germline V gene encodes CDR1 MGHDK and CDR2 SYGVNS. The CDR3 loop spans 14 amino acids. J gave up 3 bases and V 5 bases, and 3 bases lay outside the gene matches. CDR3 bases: TGTGCCAGCAGTCCCGACAGGGACACCGGGGAGCTGTTTTTT. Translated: CASSPDRDTGELFF.

Here the CDR3 reads CASSSRAGEGTDTQYF. CDR3 bases: TGTGCCAGCAGCTCGCGAGCGGGAGAGGGCACAGATACGCAGTATTTT. The rearrangement uses TRBV7-8 and TRBJ2-3; 8 nucleotides align to TRBD2. CDR1 and CDR2 (germline): SGHVS, FQNEAQ. The CDR3 sequence is 16 residues long. V shed 4 bases, J shed 1 base, and the junction held 7 bases outside the gene matches. The entire variable domain, with the rest obtained from reference TRBV7-8 and TRBJ2-3, is as follows: GAGVSQSPRYKVAKRGQDVALRCDPISGHVSLFWYQQALGQGPEFLTYFQNEAQLDKSGLPSDRFFAERPEGSVSTLKIQRTQQEDSAVYLCASSSRAGEGTDTQYFGPGTRLTVL.

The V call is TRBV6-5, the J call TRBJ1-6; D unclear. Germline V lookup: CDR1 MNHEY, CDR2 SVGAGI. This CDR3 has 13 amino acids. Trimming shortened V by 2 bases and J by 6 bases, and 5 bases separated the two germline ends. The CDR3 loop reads CASSYRANSPLHF. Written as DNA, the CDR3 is TGTGCCAGCAGTTACAGGGCTAATTCACCCCTCCACTTT.

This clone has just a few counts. In DNA form, the CDR3 reads TGTGCCAGCAGGCCCACAGTGACCGGGGAGCTGTTTTTT. Translating gives CASRPTVTGELFF. V gene TRBV27 combines with J gene TRBJ2-2; D gene ambiguous. In germline, CDR1 is MNHEY, CDR2 SMNVEV (reference sequence). The CDR3 runs to 13 residues. The ends were cut back, 6 bases at V and 5 bases at J, with 10 bases in the middle.

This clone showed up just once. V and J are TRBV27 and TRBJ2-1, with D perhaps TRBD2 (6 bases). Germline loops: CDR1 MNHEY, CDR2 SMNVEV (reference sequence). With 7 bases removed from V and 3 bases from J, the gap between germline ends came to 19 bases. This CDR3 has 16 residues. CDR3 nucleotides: TGTGCCAGCACCCCTTTTGTTGGGGGAGGCTACAATGAGCAGTTCTTC. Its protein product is CASTPFVGGGYNEQFF.

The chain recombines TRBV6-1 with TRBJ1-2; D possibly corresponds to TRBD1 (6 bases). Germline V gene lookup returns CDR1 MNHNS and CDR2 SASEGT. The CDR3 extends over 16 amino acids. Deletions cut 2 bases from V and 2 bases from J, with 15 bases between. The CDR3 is CASSELGDMVNYGYTF. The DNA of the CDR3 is TGTGCCAGCAGTGAATTAGGGGACATGGTCAACTATGGCTACACCTTC.

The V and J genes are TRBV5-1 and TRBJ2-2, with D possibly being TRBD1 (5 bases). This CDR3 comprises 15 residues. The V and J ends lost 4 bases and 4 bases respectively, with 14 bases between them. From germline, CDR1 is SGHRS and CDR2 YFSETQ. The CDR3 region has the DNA TGCGCCAGCAGCCAAAAGGGGCATGGCACCGGGGAGCTGTTTTTT. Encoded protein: CASSQKGHGTGELFF. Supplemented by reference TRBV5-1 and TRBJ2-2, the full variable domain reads KAGVTQTPRYLIKTRGQQVTLSCSPISGHRSVSWYQQTPGQGLQFLFEYFSETQRNKGNFPGRFSGRQFSNSRSEMNVSTLELGDSALYLCASSQKGHGTGELFFGEGSRLTVL.

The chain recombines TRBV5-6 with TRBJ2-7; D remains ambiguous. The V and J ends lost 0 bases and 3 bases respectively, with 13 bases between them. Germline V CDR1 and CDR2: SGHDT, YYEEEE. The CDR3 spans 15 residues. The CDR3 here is CASSLAGGRLYEQYF. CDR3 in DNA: TGTGCCAGCAGCTTGGCCGGCGGCAGGCTCTACGAGCAGTACTTC.

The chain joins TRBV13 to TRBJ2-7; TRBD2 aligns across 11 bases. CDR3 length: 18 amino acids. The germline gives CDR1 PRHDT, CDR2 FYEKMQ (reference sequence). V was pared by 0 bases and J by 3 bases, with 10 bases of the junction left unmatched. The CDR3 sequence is CASSLGLAGGSSLYEQYF. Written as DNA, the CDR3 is TGTGCCAGCAGCTTAGGCCTAGCGGGGGGTTCCTCTCTCTACGAGCAGTACTTC. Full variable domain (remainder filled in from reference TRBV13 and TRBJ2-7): AAGVIQSPRHLIKEKRETATLKCYPIPRHDTVYWYQQGPGQDPQFLISFYEKMQSDKGSIPDRFSAQQFSDYHSELNMSSLELGDSALYFCASSLGLAGGSSLYEQYFGPGTRLTVT.

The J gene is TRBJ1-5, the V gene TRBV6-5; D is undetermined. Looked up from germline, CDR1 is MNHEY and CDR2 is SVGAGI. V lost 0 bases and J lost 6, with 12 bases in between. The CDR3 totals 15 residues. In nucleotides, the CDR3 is TGTGCCAGCAGTTACTCGGAGGCGGCTGGTCAGCCCCAGCATTTT. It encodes CASSYSEAAGQPQHF.

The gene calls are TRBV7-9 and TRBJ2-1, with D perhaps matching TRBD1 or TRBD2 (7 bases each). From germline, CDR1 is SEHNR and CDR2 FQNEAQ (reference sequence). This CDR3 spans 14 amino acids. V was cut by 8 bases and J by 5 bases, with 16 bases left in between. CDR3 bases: TGTGCCAGCGCAGGGGGGGACTTCCACAATGAGCAGTTCTTC. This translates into CASAGGDFHNEQFF.